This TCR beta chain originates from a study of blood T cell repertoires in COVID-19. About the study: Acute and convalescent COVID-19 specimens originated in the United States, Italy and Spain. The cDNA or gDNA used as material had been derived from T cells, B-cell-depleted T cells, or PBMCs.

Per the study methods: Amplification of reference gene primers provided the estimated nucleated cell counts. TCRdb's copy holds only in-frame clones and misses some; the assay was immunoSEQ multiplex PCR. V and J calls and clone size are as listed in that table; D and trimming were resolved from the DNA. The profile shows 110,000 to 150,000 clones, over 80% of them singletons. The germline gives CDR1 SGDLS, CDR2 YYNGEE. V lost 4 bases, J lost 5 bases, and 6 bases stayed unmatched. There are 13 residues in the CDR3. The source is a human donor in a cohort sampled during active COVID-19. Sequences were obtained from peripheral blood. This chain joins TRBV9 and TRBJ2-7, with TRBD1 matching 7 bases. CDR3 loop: CASSSATGHEQYF. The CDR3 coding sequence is TGTGCCAGCAGCTCAGCGACAGGGCACGAGCAGTACTTC.